Below, 28 T cell receptor beta chains from the same sample are listed, as sequenced in a study of T cells expressing NK-cell markers. TCRdb re-called the 5' RACE reads; one entry per CDR3 protein, DNA not given. The sample has about 260,000 distinct CDR3 sequences; the top ten hold around 4.2%. The sequenced sample was blood T cells: a sorted CD56 or NKG2C T cell subset, CD4+ or CD8+ T cells, or bulk PBMC T cells (not recorded which). All receptors come from a woman aged 18 to 75 in good health.

The chain combines TRBV7-2 with TRBJ2-7; TCRdb's D gene call, TRBD2, goes unchecked for lack of DNA. There are 15 residues in the CDR3. Germline-derived CDR1 and CDR2 are SGHTA and FQGNSA. CDR3 protein: CASSSVGTSGYEQYF.

The chain is built from TRBV5-6 and TRBJ1-6. This CDR3 spans 17 amino acids. CDR1 SGHDT and CDR2 YYEEEE come from the germline V gene. The CDR3 reads CASSLVGSESYNSPLHF.

This chain joins TRBV6-2 or TRBV6-3 and TRBJ1-5. This CDR3 region has 14 residues. Germline CDR1 and CDR2: MNHEY and SVGEGT. The CDR3 spells CASSYHSDNQPQHF.

The V gene is TRBV7-2, the J gene TRBJ2-5. The CDR3 consists of 13 residues. CDR1 SGHTA and CDR2 FQGNSA come from the germline V gene. CDR3 sequence: CASSPSVGETQYF.

V and J are TRBV29-1 and TRBJ1-1; there is no DNA to check the TCRdb D call of TRBD1. Germline V gene sequence: CDR1 SQVTM, CDR2 ANQGSEA. This CDR3 region has 12 residues. The CDR3 loop is CSGGRSNTEAFF.

The chain employs TRBV6-5 and TRBJ2-7. Germline V gene data show CDR1 as MNHEY and CDR2 as SVGAGI. CDR3 length: 12 residues. The CDR3 spells CASMGPTYEQYF.

J is TRBJ1-1 and V is TRBV10-3. This CDR3 spans 11 amino acids. The germline V gene encodes CDR1 ENHRY and CDR2 SYGVKD. The CDR3 loop reads CAISGGTEAFF.

This chain uses TRBV4-3 with TRBJ2-2. The CDR3 loop spans 14 amino acids. Germline V lookup: CDR1 LGHNA, CDR2 YSLEER. CDR3: CASSAILSAGELFF.

The V gene is TRBV3-1, the J gene TRBJ2-2. The CDR3 runs to 11 residues. Germline V gene data show CDR1 as LGHDT and CDR2 as YNNKEL (reference sequence). CDR3: CASSQAGELFF.

The chain carries TRBV4-3 and TRBJ2-1. Germline V gene lookup returns CDR1 LGHNA and CDR2 YSLEER. There are 12 residues in the CDR3. CDR3 sequence: CASSQDWNEQFF.

The gene calls are TRBV20-1 and TRBJ1-1. The length of the CDR3 is 13 residues. Per germline, CDR1 DFQATT and CDR2 SNEGSKA (reference sequence). The CDR3 loop reads CSARDEVNTEAFF.

This chain joins TRBV5-1 and TRBJ2-1; TCRdb designates TRBD2, a call that cannot be tested without DNA. Per germline, CDR1 SGHRS and CDR2 YFSETQ. There are 14 residues in the CDR3. CDR3 sequence: CASSTSGSSDEQFF.

CDR3 sequence: CASSVAPNNEQFF. This sequence joins TRBV9 and TRBJ2-1. The CDR3 totals 13 residues. The germline CDR1 and CDR2 sequences are SGDLS and YYNGEE. Using reference TRBV9 and TRBJ2-1 for the parts outside the CDR3, the full variable domain is DSGVTQTPKHLITATGQRVTLRCSPRSGDLSVYWYQQSLDQGLQFLIQYYNGEERAKGNILERFSAQQFPDLHSELNLSSLELGDSALYFCASSVAPNNEQFFGPGTRLTVL.

This rearrangement joins TRBV2 to TRBJ2-1; TCRdb outputs TRBD2, but without DNA this stays unchecked. The germline V gene encodes CDR1 SNHLY and CDR2 FYNNEI. The CDR3 spans 16 residues. The chain's CDR3 is CASSREGLAGLDEQFF.

The chain is built from TRBV9 and TRBJ2-5; the TRBD2 assignment by TCRdb is unverifiable without DNA. From germline, CDR1 is SGDLS and CDR2 YYNGEE. This CDR3 comprises 13 residues. The CDR3 region is CASSEDPAGTQYF.

The chain recombines TRBV18 with TRBJ1-1; the TCRdb call, TRBD1, lacks DNA for checking. CDR1 KGHSH and CDR2 LQKENI come from the germline V gene. This CDR3 contains 15 residues. CDR3 in amino acids: CASSPGQSELIGAFF.

The CDR3 here is CATSDPRPEAFF. The chain recombines TRBV24-1 with TRBJ1-1. The CDR3 is made up of 12 amino acids. Germline V gene sequence: CDR1 KGHDR, CDR2 SFDVKD.

The gene calls are TRBV3-1 and TRBJ2-1; the D call of TRBD1 rests on TCRdb alone, since no DNA is present to check it. Germline CDR1 reads LGHDT; CDR2 reads YNNKEL (reference sequence). The CDR3 runs 16 residues. This CDR3 reads CASSLDRGGDYNEQFF.

The chain couples TRBV6-2 or TRBV6-3 to TRBJ2-1; TCRdb calls TRBD2, which cannot be checked without DNA. The CDR3 spans 14 residues. Germline CDR1 MNHEY, CDR2 SVGEGT. CDR3 residues: CASCTGLPYNEQFF.

This CDR3 reads CASSLGLVSGNEQFF. The V gene is TRBV12-3 or TRBV12-4, the J gene TRBJ2-1. The CDR3 length is 15 residues.

The rearrangement links TRBV12-3 or TRBV12-4 to TRBJ2-3; TCRdb's D call, TRBD2, is unchecked because there is no DNA. The length of the CDR3 is 16 residues. CDR3: CASSWTSGDFTDTQYF.

The rearrangement uses TRBV12-3 or TRBV12-4 and TRBJ2-7; TCRdb selects TRBD1, and the lack of DNA leaves this call unchecked. The CDR3 consists of 14 residues. CDR3 in amino acids: CASSYQGPLYEQYF.

The genes are TRBV9 and TRBJ2-6; no DNA is available, so the TRBD1 call from TCRdb remains unchecked. Per germline, CDR1 SGDLS and CDR2 YYNGEE. The CDR3 is 19 residues long. CDR3 amino acids: CASSGKTGMLSSGANVLTF. Together with reference TRBV9 and TRBJ2-6, the CDR3 gives the full variable domain: DSGVTQTPKHLITATGQRVTLRCSPRSGDLSVYWYQQSLDQGLQFLIQYYNGEERAKGNILERFSAQQFPDLHSELNLSSLELGDSALYFCASSGKTGMLSSGANVLTFGAGSRLTVL.

The J gene is TRBJ2-7, the V gene TRBV7-9; TCRdb's D gene call, TRBD2, goes unchecked for lack of DNA. The CDR3 runs to 14 residues. The germline V gene encodes CDR1 SEHNR and CDR2 FQNEAQ (reference sequence). The chain's CDR3 is CASSLVAASYEQYF.

The chain links TRBV7-9 to TRBJ2-5; TCRdb designates TRBD2, a call that cannot be tested without DNA. CDR1 and CDR2 (germline): SEHNR, FQNEAQ (reference sequence). The CDR3 totals 15 residues. CDR3 in amino acids: CASSQTIGNKETQYF.

The chain links TRBV7-3 to TRBJ2-3. Germline CDR1 SGHTA, CDR2 FQGTGA. The CDR3 spans 13 residues. CDR3 region: CASSFYRTDTQYF.

The chain combines TRBV20-1 with TRBJ2-1; absent DNA, TCRdb's TRBD2 call cannot be checked. This CDR3 is 17 amino acids long. Germline CDR1 and CDR2: DFQATT and SNEGSKA (reference sequence). The CDR3 sequence: CSAYEGRPSGNPMKQFF.

The chain is built from TRBV5-1 and TRBJ2-3; TCRdb outputs TRBD2, but without DNA this stays unchecked. The CDR3 is 17 residues long. Germline V lookup: CDR1 SGHRS, CDR2 YFSETQ. Here the CDR3 reads CASSLGTSGRYTDTQYF.